This TCR beta chain was recorded in a study of cytomegalovirus exposure and HLA in healthy donors. Study results and limitations: High sensitivity and specificity were reportedly achieved when the classifier diagnosed cytomegalovirus status. Presence/absence analyses supposed approximately even sequencing depth among donors. In vitro, three CMV-associated chains proved specific for CMV antigens.

Germline lookup yields CDR1 SGHNT and CDR2 YENEEA. The CDR3 covers 14 residues. V was clipped by 5 bases and J by 8 bases; unmatched bases: 9. This clone was observed a few times. As yet, its antigen is unknown. Researchers ran the PCR with 60 Vbeta and 13 Jbeta primers. The method was immunoSEQ multiplex PCR; TCRdb's version includes in-frame clones alone and lacks a portion of them. The repertoire includes 130,000 to 150,000 clones, around four fifths of them detected once, and about 2.2% sits in the top ten. The clonotype was recovered from a man aged 25 to 40 in good health and CMV-seronegative. The chain joins TRBV11-3 to TRBJ2-3, with TRBD2 identical over 8 bases. Sequences were obtained from PBMCs. In nucleotides, the CDR3 is TGTGCCAGCAGCCAGGGACTAGGGGGGGCTACGCAGTATTTT. It yields the protein CASSQGLGGATQYF. The variable domain in full, completed from reference TRBV11-3 and TRBJ2-3, reads EAGVVQSPRYKIIEKKQPVAFWCNPISGHNTLYWYLQNLGQGPELLIRYENEEAVDDSQLPKDRFSAERLKGVDSTLKIQPAELGDSAVYLCASSQGLGGATQYFGPGTRLTVL.